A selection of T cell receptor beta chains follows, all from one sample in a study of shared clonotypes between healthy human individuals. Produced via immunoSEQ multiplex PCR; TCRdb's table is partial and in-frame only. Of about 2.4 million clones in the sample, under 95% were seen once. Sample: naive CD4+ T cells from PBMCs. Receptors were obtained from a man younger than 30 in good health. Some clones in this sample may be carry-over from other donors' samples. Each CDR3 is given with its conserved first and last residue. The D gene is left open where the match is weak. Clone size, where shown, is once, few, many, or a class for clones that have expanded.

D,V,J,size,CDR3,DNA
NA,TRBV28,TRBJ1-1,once,CASSPPGGTEAFF,TGTGCCAGCAGTCCACCCGGGGGCACTGAAGCTTTCTTT
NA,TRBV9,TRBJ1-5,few,CASSVAPSNQPQHF,TGTGCCAGCAGCGTAGCTCCTAGCAATCAGCCCCAGCATTTT
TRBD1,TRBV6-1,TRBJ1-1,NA,CASSGTYGTGDTEAFF,TGTGCCAGCAGTGGGACCTACGGGACAGGGGATACTGAAGCTTTCTTT
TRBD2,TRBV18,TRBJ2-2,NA,CASSPSVVAGGPNTGELFF,TGTGCCAGCTCACCAAGCGTAGTAGCGGGAGGCCCGAACACCGGGGAGCTGTTTTTT
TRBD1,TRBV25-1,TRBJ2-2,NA,CASRADRLNTGELFF,TGTGCCAGCAGGGCGGACAGGCTTAACACCGGGGAGCTGTTTTTT
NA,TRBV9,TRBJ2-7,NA,CASSVGSGPTYEQYF,TGTGCCAGCAGCGTCGGAAGCGGACCTACCTACGAGCAGTACTTC
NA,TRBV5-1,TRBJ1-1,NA,CASSPQTNTEAFF,TGCGCCAGCAGCCCCCAGACGAACACTGAAGCTTTCTTT
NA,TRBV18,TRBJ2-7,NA,CASSPPSGSTYEQYF,TGTGCCAGCTCACCACCGAGCGGGTCCACCTACGAGCAGTACTTC
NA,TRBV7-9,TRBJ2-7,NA,CASSSRGSEQYF,TGTGCCAGCAGCTCCCGAGGTAGCGAGCAGTACTTC
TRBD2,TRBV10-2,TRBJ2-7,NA,CASRSGRNSYEQYF,TGCGCCAGCAGGAGCGGGAGAAACTCCTACGAGCAGTACTTC
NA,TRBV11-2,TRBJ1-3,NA,CASSDLGVGNTIYF,TGTGCCAGCAGCGACCTGGGGGTAGGAAACACCATATATTTT
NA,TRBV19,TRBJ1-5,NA,CASSASGATRYGGNQPQHF,TGTGCCAGTAGTGCCTCGGGGGCTACTAGATACGGTGGCAATCAGCCCCAGCATTTT
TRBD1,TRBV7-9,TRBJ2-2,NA,CASWTGQGAHGGELFF,TGTGCCAGCTGGACGGGACAGGGGGCGCATGGCGGGGAGCTGTTTTTT
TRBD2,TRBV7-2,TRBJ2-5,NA,CASSVSGGAETQYF,TGTGCCAGCAGCGTTAGCGGGGGGGCGGAGACCCAGTACTTC
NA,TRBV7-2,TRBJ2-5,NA,CASSLGPVETQYF,TGTGCCAGCAGCTTAGGCCCCGTGGAGACCCAGTACTTC
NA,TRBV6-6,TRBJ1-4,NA,CASSYPQSNQLFF,TGTGCCAGCAGTTACCCCCAGAGTAATCAACTGTTTTTT
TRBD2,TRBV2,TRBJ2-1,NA,CASSGAGGSSYNEQFF,TGTGCCAGCAGTGGGGCCGGCGGGAGCTCCTACAATGAGCAGTTCTTC
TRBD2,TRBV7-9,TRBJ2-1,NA,CASSGSGRDSYNEQFF,TGTGCCAGCAGTGGAAGCGGGAGGGACTCCTACAATGAGCAGTTCTTC
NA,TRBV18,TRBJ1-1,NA,CASSPTRTYTEAFF,TGTGCCAGCTCCCCCACGAGGACTTACACTGAAGCTTTCTTT
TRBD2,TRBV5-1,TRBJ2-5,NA,CASSPLAGGRVTQYF,TGCGCCAGCAGCCCGCTAGCGGGAGGTCGCGTGACCCAGTACTTC
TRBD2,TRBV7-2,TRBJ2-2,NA,CASSSPGLADTGELFF,TGTGCCAGCAGCTCCCCCGGACTAGCGGACACCGGGGAGCTGTTTTTT
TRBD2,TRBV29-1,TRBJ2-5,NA,CSVDSPGLAGRETQYF,TGCAGCGTTGACTCTCCCGGACTAGCGGGACGAGAGACCCAGTACTTC
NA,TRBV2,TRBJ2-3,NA,CASSAVKASTDTQYF,TGTGCCAGCAGCGCCGTGAAGGCTAGCACAGATACGCAGTATTTT
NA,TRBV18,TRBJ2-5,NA,CASSPGVETQYF,TGTGCCAGCTCACCAGGGGTAGAGACCCAGTACTTC
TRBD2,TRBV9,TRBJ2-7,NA,CASSTSPTGGPKQYF,TGTGCCAGCAGCACCTCCCCCACGGGAGGGCCCAAGCAGTACTTC
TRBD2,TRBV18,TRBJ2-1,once,CASSPGLAGPSWNEQFF,TGTGCCAGCTCACCAGGACTAGCGGGGCCCTCTTGGAATGAGCAGTTCTTC
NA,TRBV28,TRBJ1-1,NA,CGGRGTTNTEAFF,TGCGGGGGTCGGGGGACCACGAACACTGAAGCTTTCTTT
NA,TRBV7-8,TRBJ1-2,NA,CASSLPSGWGYTF,TGTGCCAGCAGCTTACCCTCTGGCTGGGGCTACACCTTC
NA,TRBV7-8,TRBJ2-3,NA,CASSSGWTDTQYF,TGTGCCAGCAGCTCGGGATGGACAGATACGCAGTATTTT
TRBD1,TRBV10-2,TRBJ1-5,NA,CASSDRTGNQPQHF,TGCGCCAGCAGTGATAGGACAGGTAATCAGCCCCAGCATTTT
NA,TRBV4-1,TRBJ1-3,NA,CASSQPPRTAGNTIYF,TGCGCCAGCAGCCAACCCCCGAGGACAGCTGGAAACACCATATATTTT
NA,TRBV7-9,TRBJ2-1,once,CASSLFGESNDEQFF,TGTGCCAGCAGCTTATTTGGGGAGAGTAACGATGAGCAGTTCTTC
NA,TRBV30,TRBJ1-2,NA,CAWSGLANYGYTF,TGTGCCTGGAGTGGACTGGCTAACTATGGCTACACCTTC
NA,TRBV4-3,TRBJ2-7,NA,CASSQALRWGANDEQYF,TGCGCCAGCAGCCAAGCCCTCAGGTGGGGGGCTAACGACGAGCAGTACTTC
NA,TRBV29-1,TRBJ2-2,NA,CSAKEGAGELFF,TGCAGCGCTAAAGAGGGGGCCGGGGAGCTGTTTTTT
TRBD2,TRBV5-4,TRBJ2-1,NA,CASSSSTSGTVYNEQFF,TGTGCCAGCAGCTCTTCGACTAGCGGGACGGTCTACAATGAGCAGTTCTTC
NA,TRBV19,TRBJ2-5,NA,CASSITPRQETQYF,TGTGCCAGTAGTATCACGCCCCGGCAAGAGACCCAGTACTTC
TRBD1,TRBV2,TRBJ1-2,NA,CASKPGQGRYGYTF,TGTGCCAGCAAACCGGGACAGGGAAGGTATGGCTACACCTTC
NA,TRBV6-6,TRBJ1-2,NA,CASSTDPGNYGYTF,TGTGCCAGCAGCACCGACCCGGGGAACTATGGCTACACCTTC
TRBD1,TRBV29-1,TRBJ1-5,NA,CSVAAEGAGNQPQHF,TGCAGCGTTGCGGCAGAGGGGGCAGGAAATCAGCCCCAGCATTTT
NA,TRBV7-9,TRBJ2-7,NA,CASSSSSGGSYEQYF,TGTGCCAGCAGCTCGTCCTCGGGGGGCTCTTACGAGCAGTACTTC
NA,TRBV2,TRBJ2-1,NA,CASKTRTNTNEQFF,TGTGCCAGCAAAACTAGAACTAATACGAATGAGCAGTTCTTC
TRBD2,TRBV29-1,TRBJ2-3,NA,CSALGLAGPTDTQYF,TGCAGCGCCCTGGGACTAGCGGGCCCCACAGATACGCAGTATTTT
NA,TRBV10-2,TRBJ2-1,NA,CASSDIPGHAIDYNEQFF,TGCGCCAGCAGTGACATCCCGGGACACGCCATCGACTACAATGAGCAGTTCTTC
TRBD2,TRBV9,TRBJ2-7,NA,CASSVDLAAYEQYF,TGTGCCAGCAGCGTAGATCTAGCGGCCTACGAGCAGTACTTC
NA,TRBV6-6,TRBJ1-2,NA,CASSEDRIYYGYTF,TGTGCCAGCAGCGAAGACAGGATCTACTATGGCTACACCTTC
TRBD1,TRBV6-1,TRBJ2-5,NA,CASSGGTAEGTQYF,TGTGCCAGCAGTGGGGGGACAGCCGAGGGGACCCAGTACTTC